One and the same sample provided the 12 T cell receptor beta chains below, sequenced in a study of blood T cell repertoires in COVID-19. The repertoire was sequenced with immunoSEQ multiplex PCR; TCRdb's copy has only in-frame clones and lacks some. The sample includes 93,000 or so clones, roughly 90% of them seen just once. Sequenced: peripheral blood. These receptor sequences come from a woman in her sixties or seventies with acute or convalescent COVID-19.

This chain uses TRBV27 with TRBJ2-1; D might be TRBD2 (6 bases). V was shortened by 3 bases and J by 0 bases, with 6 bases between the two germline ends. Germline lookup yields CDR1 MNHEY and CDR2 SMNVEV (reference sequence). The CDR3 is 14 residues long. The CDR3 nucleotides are TGTGCCAGCAGTTTGGGGGGCTCCTACAATGAGCAGTTCTTC. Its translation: CASSLGGSYNEQFF.

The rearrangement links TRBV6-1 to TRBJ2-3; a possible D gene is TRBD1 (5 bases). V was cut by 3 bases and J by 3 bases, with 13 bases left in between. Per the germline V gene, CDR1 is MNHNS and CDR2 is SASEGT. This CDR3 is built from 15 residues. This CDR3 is CASSDRQGGTDTQYF. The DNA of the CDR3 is TGTGCCAGCAGTGACCGGCAGGGTGGGACAGATACGCAGTATTTT.

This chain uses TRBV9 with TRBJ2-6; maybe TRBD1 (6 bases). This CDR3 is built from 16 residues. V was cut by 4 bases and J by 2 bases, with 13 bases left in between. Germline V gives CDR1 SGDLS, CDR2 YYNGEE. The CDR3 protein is CASSPKQGPGANVLTF. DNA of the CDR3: TGTGCCAGCAGCCCAAAACAGGGCCCTGGGGCCAACGTCCTGACTTTC.

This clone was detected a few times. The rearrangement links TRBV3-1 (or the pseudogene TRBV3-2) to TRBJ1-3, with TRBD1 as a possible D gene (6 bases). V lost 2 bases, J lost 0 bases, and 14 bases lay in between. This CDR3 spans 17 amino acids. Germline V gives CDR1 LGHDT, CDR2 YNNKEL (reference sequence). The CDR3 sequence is CASSQSQNRASGNTIYF. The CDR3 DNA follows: TGTGCCAGCAGCCAAAGTCAGAACAGGGCCTCTGGAAACACCATATATTTT.

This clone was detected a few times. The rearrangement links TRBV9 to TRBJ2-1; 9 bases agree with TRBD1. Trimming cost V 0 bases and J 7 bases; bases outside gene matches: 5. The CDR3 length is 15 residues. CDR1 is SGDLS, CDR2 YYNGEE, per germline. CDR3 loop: CASSVGGTGRNEQFF. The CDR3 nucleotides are TGTGCCAGCAGCGTAGGGGGGACAGGGAGGAATGAGCAGTTCTTC.

CDR3 loop: CATSRGGGLAAVEQYV. The CDR3, as DNA: TGTGCCACCAGCAGAGGCGGCGGGCTAGCGGCAGTTGAGCAGTACGTC. This chain uses TRBV15 with TRBJ2-7, with 7 bases aligning to TRBD2. V was pared by 1 base and J by 7 bases, with 13 bases of the junction left unmatched. Per germline, CDR1 LNHNV and CDR2 YYDKDF (reference sequence). There are 16 residues in the CDR3.

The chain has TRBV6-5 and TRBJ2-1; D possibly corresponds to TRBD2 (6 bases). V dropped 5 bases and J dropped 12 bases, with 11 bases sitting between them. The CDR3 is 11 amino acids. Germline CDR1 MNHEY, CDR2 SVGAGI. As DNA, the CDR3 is TGTGCCAGCAGTAAGGGAGGAGGGCAGTTCTTC. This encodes CASSKGGGQFF.

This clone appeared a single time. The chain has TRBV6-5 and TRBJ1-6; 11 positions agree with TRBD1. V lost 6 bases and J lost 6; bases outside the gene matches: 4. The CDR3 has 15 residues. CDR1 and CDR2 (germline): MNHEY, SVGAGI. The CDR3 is CASSDGTGGNSPLHF. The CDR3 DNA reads TGTGCCAGCAGCGACGGGACAGGGGGTAATTCACCCCTCCACTTT.

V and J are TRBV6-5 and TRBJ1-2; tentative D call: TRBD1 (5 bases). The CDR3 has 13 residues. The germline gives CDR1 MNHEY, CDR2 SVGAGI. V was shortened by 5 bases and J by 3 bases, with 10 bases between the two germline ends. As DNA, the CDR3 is TGTGCCAGCAGTATACAGGTGGACTATGGCTACACCTTC. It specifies CASSIQVDYGYTF.

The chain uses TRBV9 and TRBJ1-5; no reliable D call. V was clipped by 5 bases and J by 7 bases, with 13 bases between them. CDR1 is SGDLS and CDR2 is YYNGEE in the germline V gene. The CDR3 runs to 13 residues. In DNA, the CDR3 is TGTGCCAGCAGACGCCGGTCGGAGCAGCCCCAGCATTTT. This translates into CASRRRSEQPQHF.

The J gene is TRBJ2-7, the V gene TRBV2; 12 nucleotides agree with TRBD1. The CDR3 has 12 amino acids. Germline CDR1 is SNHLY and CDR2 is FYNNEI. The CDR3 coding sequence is TGTGCCAGCAGCCTGGGACAGGGGGCGCATGACGTC. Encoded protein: CASSLGQGAHDV.

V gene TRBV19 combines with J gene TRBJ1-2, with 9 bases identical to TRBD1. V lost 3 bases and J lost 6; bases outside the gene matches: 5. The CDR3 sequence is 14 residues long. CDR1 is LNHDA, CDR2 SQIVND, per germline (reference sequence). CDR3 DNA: TGTGCCAGTAGTATGAGACAGGGGGTGCATGGCTACACCTTC. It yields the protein CASSMRQGVHGYTF.